This T cell receptor (beta chain) was captured by sequencing in a study of blood T cells in healthy people across ages. Sample-barcoded 5' priming and a J-beta primer mix drove a second PCR of 7 to 11 cycles. Each CDR3 protein is one row after TCRdb ran MiXCR on the 5' RACE reads. The data contain roughly 1 million distinct CDR3 sequences, under 30% of them singletons. PBMCs were isolated at a quantity of at least 7 million per sample. This clonotype has a handful of counts. The antigen is undetermined. This CDR3 is built from 16 residues. Per germline, CDR1 MDHEN and CDR2 SYDVKM. The V end was cut by 5 bases, the J end by 2 bases, with 18 bases between. Regarding the study as a whole: It was held that the diversity estimates obtained from one million T cells were underestimates.

These data were also filed under a second study, of T cells of mothers and their children. This second study says: The output of TCR recombination is shaped by thymic selection similarly in related and unrelated pairs.

The TCR sequence derives from a girl aged 2 to 9 in good health. The sequenced material came from blood. The chain is built from TRBV28 and TRBJ2-5, with a weak D call TRBD2 (5 bases). In nucleotides, the CDR3 is TGTGCCAGCAGTCCCATAGGACTTCGGACTCAAGAGACCCAGTACTTC. It specifies CASSPIGLRTQETQYF.